This entry lists 4 T cell receptor beta chains sequenced from one sample in a study of blood T cell repertoires in COVID-19. Assay used: immunoSEQ multiplex PCR; TCRdb lists only in-frame clones, some missing. The sample shows 150,000 to 200,000 clones, roughly 80% of them seen only once. Source material: PBMCs or T cells enriched from blood (not recorded which). The receptor set was obtained from an older woman with acute COVID-19.

This chain joins TRBV7-9 and TRBJ2-7, with no clear D. The CDR3 loop spans 15 amino acids. Between the trimmed V and J ends, which lost 5 bases and 5 bases, there was a span of 19 bases. Germline V gives CDR1 SEHNR, CDR2 FQNEAQ (reference sequence). CDR3 protein: CASSPRKTMGHEQYF. In DNA form, the CDR3 reads TGTGCCAGCAGCCCCCGAAAAACCATGGGCCACGAGCAGTACTTC.

The chain couples TRBV5-1 to TRBJ2-5; 8 nucleotides align to TRBD2. Germline V CDR1 and CDR2: SGHRS, YFSETQ. With 5 bases clipped from V and 4 bases from J, the junction kept 7 bases outside the gene matches. This CDR3 contains 14 residues. CDR3 amino acids: CASSLAGSRETQYF. In DNA, the CDR3 is TGCGCCAGCAGTCTAGCGGGTAGTAGAGAGACCCAGTACTTC. The full variable domain, its missing parts supplied by reference TRBV5-1 and TRBJ2-5, is KAGVTQTPRYLIKTRGQQVTLSCSPISGHRSVSWYQQTPGQGLQFLFEYFSETQRNKGNFPGRFSGRQFSNSRSEMNVSTLELGDSALYLCASSLAGSRETQYFGPGTRLLVL.

The chain joins TRBV3-1 (or the pseudogene TRBV3-2) to TRBJ1-5; D is possibly TRBD1 (5 bases). V lost 0 bases to trimming and J lost 5 bases, with 11 bases between them. The CDR3 runs to 15 residues. Per germline, CDR1 LGHDT and CDR2 YNNKEL (reference sequence). The CDR3 here is CASSQDLTAHQPQHF. CDR3 nucleotides: TGTGCCAGCAGCCAAGATTTGACAGCCCATCAGCCCCAGCATTTT.

This sequence joins TRBV5-1 and TRBJ2-3; 12 bases map to TRBD2. V lost 4 bases and J lost 0; bases outside the gene matches: 12. The germline V gene has CDR1 SGHRS and CDR2 YFSETQ. This CDR3 contains 19 residues. CDR3 sequence reads: CASSGWGLAGPTSTDTQYF. In DNA, the CDR3 is TGCGCCAGCAGCGGCTGGGGACTAGCGGGCCCAACTAGCACAGATACGCAGTATTTT.